Presented here are 12 T cell receptor beta chains from one specimen sequenced in a study of CD8+ T cells in alopecia areata. Extracted RNA was reverse transcribed into cDNA, the sequencing template. Clones were read by immunoSEQ multiplex PCR, and TCRdb kept only the in-frame ones, dropping some. Here the sample spans approximately 150,000 clones, approximately 65% being singletons. The sample was CD8+ T cells sorted from blood, taken at week 0. Receptors originate from a human donor with alopecia areata.

This clone was seen once. The J gene is TRBJ1-2, the V gene TRBV4-1; the D gene is possibly TRBD1 (5 bases). The V end lost 1 base, the J end lost 8 bases, and 17 bases lay between the germline ends. The CDR3 consists of 15 residues. Germline V gene data show CDR1 as MGHRA and CDR2 as YSYEKL. CDR3 nucleotides: TGCGCCAGCAGCCAAGTTCAGGGTCCGGGTGAGGGCTACACCTTC. Its protein is CASSQVQGPGEGYTF.

The V gene is TRBV10-3, the J gene TRBJ1-2; D might be TRBD1 (5 bases). The V gene lost 0 bases and the J gene lost 8 bases, with 22 bases spanning the gap. The CDR3 has 17 residues. Germline V gives CDR1 ENHRY, CDR2 SYGVKD. CDR3 coding DNA: TGTGCCATCAGTGAGTCCCCGACAGATGGAAACCCTATGGGCTACACCTTC. Amino acids: CAISESPTDGNPMGYTF.

The V gene is TRBV9, the J gene TRBJ1-3, with D hard to call. The CDR3 has 14 amino acids. CDR1 and CDR2 (germline): SGDLS, YYNGEE. Trimming took 4 bases from V and 1 from J, leaving 9 bases between them. The CDR3 region has the DNA TGTGCCAGCAGCAGCAGCGGATCTGGAAACACCATATATTTT. As protein: CASSSSGSGNTIYF.

The rearrangement uses TRBV5-6 and TRBJ2-3; TRBD2 is a possible D gene (7 bases). Trimming stripped 5 bases from V and 3 bases from J, with 13 bases between. The V gene's germline CDR1 is SGHDT and CDR2 YYEEEE. This CDR3 spans 14 amino acids. The CDR3 protein is CASRLGGLTDTQYF. The CDR3 bases are TGTGCCAGCAGGCTGGGGGGGCTAACAGATACGCAGTATTTT.

This clone was seen only once. The chain employs TRBV15 and TRBJ1-5, with TRBD1 identical over 7 bases. Germline lookup yields CDR1 LNHNV and CDR2 YYDKDF (reference sequence). With 7 bases clipped from V and 2 bases from J, the junction kept 5 bases outside the gene matches. CDR3 size: 14 residues. The CDR3: CATNWDRGNQPQHF. The CDR3 DNA reads as TGTGCCACCAATTGGGACAGAGGCAATCAGCCCCAGCATTTT.

This clone was seen just once. The rearrangement joins TRBV13 to TRBJ2-1; 9 bases match TRBD1. Germline CDR1 and CDR2: PRHDT and FYEKMQ (reference sequence). This CDR3 spans 16 amino acids. The junction had 7 bases not matched to a gene; V was cut back by 3 bases and J by 4 bases. The DNA for the CDR3 is TGTGCCAGCAGCTTCGGGACAGGGACCAAATACAATGAGCAGTTCTTC. Translating gives CASSFGTGTKYNEQFF.

The chain couples TRBV6-5 to TRBJ2-7; no clear D gene. The CDR3 loop spans 16 amino acids. V was cut by 0 bases and J by 2 bases, with 14 bases left in between. Germline V gene sequence: CDR1 MNHEY, CDR2 SVGAGI. The CDR3 DNA is TGTGCCAGCAGTTACTCGGGCCGATACAGCCCCTACGAGCAGTACTTC. Protein: CASSYSGRYSPYEQYF.

As concerns this clone: A read error may be the cause here, since a much bigger clone is one base away. The chain recombines TRBV13 with TRBJ2-1, with 12 bases matching TRBD2. J was trimmed by 4 bases and V by 5 bases; bases with no gene match: 3. Per the germline V gene, CDR1 is PRHDT and CDR2 is FYEKMQ (reference sequence). CDR3 length: 15 amino acids. CDR3 in DNA: TGTGCCAGCAGCGACGGACTAGCGGGGTACAATGAGCAGTTCTTC. Its protein product is CASSDGLAGYNEQFF.

The rearrangement links TRBV4-1 to TRBJ2-5, with 9 nucleotides matching TRBD1. The CDR3 spans 15 residues. After removal of 3 bases from V and 5 bases from J, the junction contained 7 bases not matched to a gene. In germline, CDR1 is MGHRA, CDR2 YSYEKL. DNA of the CDR3: TGCGCCAGCAGCCAGGAACAGGGGGCTGGGGAGACCCAGTACTTC. Protein product: CASSQEQGAGETQYF.

This clone has only a few counts. This chain joins TRBV4-2 and TRBJ2-7, with 8 bases lining up with TRBD2. Germline-derived CDR1 and CDR2 are LGHNA and YNFKEQ. V shed 0 bases, J shed 0 bases, and the junction held 4 bases outside the gene matches. The CDR3 covers 16 residues. For the CDR3, the DNA is TGTGCCAGCAGCCAAGAGGGAGGGACTAGCTCCTACGAGCAGTACTTC. Its protein product is CASSQEGGTSSYEQYF.

The chain combines TRBV11-3 with TRBJ2-7; TRBD1 might be the D (5 bases). The CDR3 is made up of 16 amino acids. CDR1 SGHNT and CDR2 YENEEA come from the germline V gene. Trimming cost V 0 bases and J 2 bases, with 14 bases left between them. The CDR3 is CASSLDRGPKPYEQYF. As DNA, the CDR3 is TGTGCCAGCAGCTTAGATAGGGGTCCCAAACCCTACGAGCAGTACTTC.

This chain links TRBV7-9 with TRBJ2-3, with 8 bases aligning to TRBD2. V lost 6 bases to trimming and J lost 2 bases; unmatched junction nucleotides: 7. Per germline, CDR1 SEHNR and CDR2 FQNEAQ (reference sequence). The CDR3 length is 15 residues. CDR3 bases: TGTGCCAGCAGGTCTGACGGGGGGGTCACAGATACGCAGTATTTT. Protein: CASRSDGGVTDTQYF.